A single sample is the source of the 23 T cell receptor beta chains below, sequenced in a study of T cells in Graves' hyperthyroidism and ophthalmopathy. What was amplified from RNA transcripts were TCR beta CDR3 regions. HTBI primers were employed in a first-round RT-PCR of the TCR CDR3. Via MiXCR, TCRdb re-called the multiplex PCR reads, giving one row per CDR3 protein. The sample shows fewer than 110,000 distinct CDR3 sequences, more than 15% of them seen only once. The specimen was blood. The source is a woman in her fifties or sixties with Graves' hyperthyroidism.

The chain recombines TRBV4-1 with TRBJ1-6, with unresolved D. CDR1 MGHRA and CDR2 YSYEKL come from the germline V gene. V shed 0 bases and J shed 10 bases, with 16 bases lying between them. The CDR3 consists of 16 residues. CDR3 nucleotide sequence: TGCGCCAGCAGCCAAGATTCGCGGGAACGCGGGTCACCCCTCCACTTT. Translated, it gives CASSQDSRERGSPLHF.

The gene calls are TRBV20-1 and TRBJ2-2; 11 bases are a match to TRBD1. The V gene end was trimmed by 6 bases and the J gene end by 6 bases; junction bases not matched to a gene: 6. The length of the CDR3 is 14 residues. Per germline, CDR1 DFQATT and CDR2 SNEGSKA (reference sequence). For the CDR3, the DNA is TGCAGTGCCACCGGGACAGGGGGGTCCGGGGAGCTGTTTTTT. Its protein product is CSATGTGGSGELFF.

This clonotype was seen many times. This sequence joins TRBV28 and TRBJ1-5, with 10 bases aligning to TRBD1. The CDR3 runs to 16 residues. V lost 3 bases, J lost 5 bases, and 7 bases stayed unmatched. The germline V gene has CDR1 MDHEN and CDR2 SYDVKM. This chain's CDR3 is CASSLWGTGADQPQHF. The DNA of the CDR3 is TGTGCCAGCAGTTTGTGGGGGACAGGGGCCGATCAGCCCCAGCATTTT.

As to this clonotype: This may be a read error, as it is one base from a much larger clone. V usage is TRBV29-1 and J usage is TRBJ1-1; D uncertain. CDR1 is SQVTM and CDR2 is ANQGSEA in the germline V gene. Between the trimmed V and J ends, which lost 4 bases and 5 bases, there was a span of 11 bases. This CDR3 has 12 amino acids. This chain's CDR3 is CSVGEWETEAFF. For the CDR3, the DNA is TGCAGCGTTGGGGAGTGGGAGACTGAAGCTTTCTTT.

Many counts were recorded for this clonotype. The J gene is TRBJ1-6, the V gene TRBV28, with D perhaps TRBD1 (6 bases). This CDR3 spans 14 amino acids. V was cut by 9 bases and J by 7 bases, with 16 bases left in between. Germline lookup yields CDR1 MDHEN and CDR2 SYDVKM. The CDR3 spells CASRIGQINSPLHF. CDR3 in DNA: TGTGCCAGTAGAATAGGACAGATAAATTCACCCCTCCACTTT.

This clonotype showed up many times. The chain joins TRBV11-2 to TRBJ2-7, with D perhaps assigned TRBD1 or TRBD2 (5 bases each). The CDR3 has 14 amino acids. The germline V and J ends were trimmed by 4 bases and 2 bases, with 12 bases remaining between them. CDR1 is SGHAT and CDR2 is FQNNGV in the germline V gene. The CDR3 DNA sequence: TGTGCCAGCAGCTCGCACCTGGGGGCCTACGAGCAGTACGTC. This gives the protein CASSSHLGAYEQYV.

This chain joins TRBV19 and TRBJ2-3; D is ambiguous. CDR3 length equals 14 residues. Germline loops: CDR1 LNHDA, CDR2 SQIVND (reference sequence). Deletions cut 7 bases from V and 2 bases from J, with 13 bases between. The DNA for the CDR3 is TGTGCCAGTACTTCCGGGCCTTACACAGATACGCAGTATTTT. Residues: CASTSGPYTDTQYF.

This clonotype was seen repeatedly, ten times or more. V gene TRBV20-1 combines with J gene TRBJ2-3; D gene unclear. V dropped 0 bases and J dropped 1 base, with 17 bases sitting between them. CDR1 is DFQATT, CDR2 SNEGSKA, per germline (reference sequence). The CDR3 sequence is 17 residues long. DNA of the CDR3: TGCAGTGCTAGAGATCTAGGAGCCCACGATGGCACAGATACGCAGTATTTT. Translated: CSARDLGAHDGTDTQYF.

This clonotype was recorded at least ten times. The chain joins TRBV7-8 to TRBJ2-1, with 9 bases fitting TRBD2. The CDR3 covers 20 residues. J gave up 9 bases and V 0 bases, and 21 bases lay outside the gene matches. Per the germline V gene, CDR1 is SGHVS and CDR2 is FQNEAQ. The CDR3 sequence: CASSLAPPTRGGRGQSEQFF. DNA of the CDR3: TGTGCCAGCAGCTTAGCACCCCCTACCCGTGGCGGGAGGGGACAAAGTGAGCAGTTCTTC.

This clonotype occurred many times. This chain links TRBV29-1 with TRBJ2-1; 7 bases are a match to TRBD2. J lost 6 bases, V lost 6 bases, and 8 bases had no gene match. CDR1 is SQVTM, CDR2 ANQGSEA, per germline. This CDR3 is 13 amino acids long. The CDR3 here is CSVPPGTTNEQFF. The CDR3 coding sequence is TGCAGCGTACCGCCCGGGACTACCAATGAGCAGTTCTTC.

This clonotype was observed at least ten times. CDR3 region: CASSQTGSDEQYV. The CDR3 DNA follows: TGTGCCAGCAGTCAGACAGGGTCGGACGAGCAGTACGTC. This rearrangement joins TRBV28 to TRBJ2-7; TRBD1 aligns across 7 bases. Unmatched junction bases numbered 6, after V lost 5 bases and J lost 5 bases. The CDR3 extends over 13 amino acids. Germline V CDR1 and CDR2: MDHEN, SYDVKM.

As for this clonotype: This may stem from a read error, because a much larger clone lies one nucleotide away. This rearrangement joins TRBV20-1 to TRBJ2-7, with no clear D. This CDR3 has 11 residues. With 7 bases removed from V and 5 bases from J, the gap between germline ends came to 12 bases. Germline assignment: CDR1 DFQATT and CDR2 SNEGSKA (reference sequence). Here the CDR3 reads CSVPGPNEQYV. The CDR3 region has the DNA TGCAGTGTTCCCGGGCCCAACGAGCAGTACGTC.

Notes on this clonotype: A much larger clone lies one base from this, so it may be a read error. The J gene is TRBJ2-1, the V gene TRBV28; either TRBD1 or TRBD2 may fit D (6 bases each). Trimming removed 3 bases at V and 8 bases at J, with 14 bases between. Germline CDR1 MDHEN, CDR2 SYDVKM. CDR3 size: 14 residues. The CDR3 is CASSLVSEGDEQFF. CDR3 DNA sequence: TGTGCCAGCAGTTTGGTGTCGGAGGGGGATGAGCAGTTCTTC.

This clonotype was seen ten or more times. The CDR3 sequence is CASSVGAQGREKLFF. CDR3 coding DNA: TGTGCCAGCAGCGTAGGGGCTCAGGGGCGTGAAAAACTGTTTTTT. V gene TRBV9 combines with J gene TRBJ1-4; maybe TRBD1 (6 bases). This CDR3 has 15 amino acids. The V end was cut by 0 bases, the J end by 7 bases, with 13 bases between. Germline V CDR1 and CDR2: SGDLS, YYNGEE.

In its sample, this clonotype was seen many times. The V and J genes are TRBV7-9 and TRBJ2-1; maybe TRBD2 (5 bases). Germline V lookup: CDR1 SEHNR, CDR2 FQNEAQ (reference sequence). V gave up 2 bases and J gave up 12 bases, with 20 bases separating them. The CDR3 consists of 15 residues. The CDR3 DNA reads as TGTGCCAGCAGCTTACATGCGGACTCTATAAACCGGCAGTTCTTC. This encodes CASSLHADSINRQFF.

On this clonotype: One base away lies a much larger clone, so this may be a sequencing read error. This rearrangement joins TRBV28 to TRBJ2-7, with D possibly being TRBD2 (6 bases). The J call may be incorrect, as the DNA end agrees better with TRBJ2-1. The CDR3 has 14 amino acids. Per germline, CDR1 MDHEN and CDR2 SYDVKM. CDR3 region: CASSSGLLAYEQFF. The CDR3 bases are TGTGCCAGCAGTTCGGGACTGCTAGCCTACGAGCAGTTCTTC.

The chain links TRBV28 to TRBJ2-7; 11 bases agree with TRBD2. The V and J ends lost 5 bases and 2 bases, in that order; junction bases with no gene match: 2. The germline V gene encodes CDR1 MDHEN and CDR2 SYDVKM. This CDR3 region has 14 residues. In DNA form, the CDR3 reads TGTGCCAGCAGTATGGGACTAGCGGCCTACGAGCAGTACTTC. Translated, it gives CASSMGLAAYEQYF.

This clonotype appeared many times. This chain joins TRBV12-3 or TRBV12-4 and TRBJ2-4; D gene unclear. This CDR3 spans 16 amino acids. Trimming removed 3 bases at V and 0 bases at J, with 12 bases between. The CDR3 bases are TGTGCCAGCAGTTTTCTTGGCCTCCTAGCCAAAAACATTCAGTACTTC. It codes for CASSFLGLLAKNIQYF.

This clonotype was observed a handful of times. The chain joins TRBV10-2 to TRBJ1-2; 8 bases fit TRBD1. The V gene's germline CDR1 is WSHSY and CDR2 SAAADI. Germline trimming cut 3 bases from V and 1 base from J; bases unmatched to any gene: 1. CDR3 size: 14 residues. CDR3 in amino acids: CASSDRGLNYGYTF. The CDR3 nucleotides are TGCGCCAGCAGTGACAGGGGGCTTAACTATGGCTACACCTTC.

This clonotype was detected a few times. J is TRBJ2-1 and V is TRBV27, with TRBD2 matching over 8 bases. V gave up 5 bases and J gave up 0 bases; unmatched junction bases: 6. From germline, CDR1 is MNHEY and CDR2 SMNVEV (reference sequence). The CDR3 is 16 residues long. CDR3 residues: CASSPLAGSSYNEQFF. CDR3 coding DNA: TGTGCCAGCAGTCCTCTAGCGGGCAGCTCCTACAATGAGCAGTTCTTC.

At least ten counts were recorded for this clonotype. V gene TRBV2 combines with J gene TRBJ1-2; the D gene is possibly TRBD1 (6 bases). CDR3 size: 14 residues. Looked up from germline, CDR1 is SNHLY and CDR2 is FYNNEI. Trimming pared 5 bases from V and 4 bases from J, leaving 14 bases between. The CDR3 DNA sequence: TGTGCCAGCAGTCACCCCGGACAGAGCTATGGCTACACCTTC. Translating gives CASSHPGQSYGYTF.

J is TRBJ2-7 and V is TRBV28, with D perhaps TRBD2 (6 bases). The V gene's germline CDR1 is MDHEN and CDR2 SYDVKM. The CDR3 spans 15 residues. Trimming left V 4 bases short and J 4 bases short, with 17 bases between. This CDR3 is CASSSGGQVSYEQYF. The CDR3 region has the DNA TGTGCCAGCAGTTCAGGAGGGCAGGTCTCGTACGAGCAGTACTTC.

This clonotype was counted only a few times. This chain's CDR3 is CASTSYPGELFF. The CDR3 DNA follows: TGTGCCAGCACCTCCTACCCCGGGGAGCTGTTTTTT. J is TRBJ2-2 and V is TRBV27; D call uncertain. Germline V gives CDR1 MNHEY, CDR2 SMNVEV (reference sequence). There are 12 residues in the CDR3. V was trimmed by 7 bases and J by 6 bases, leaving 9 bases between them.